Shown below are 10 T cell receptor beta chains from a single sample sequenced in a study of T cells in Graves' hyperthyroidism and ophthalmopathy (dated by TCRdb to the late 2010s). Library creation used multiplex PCR. Sequencer: Illumina HiSeq 2000. The TCR beta CDR3 regions were amplified from RNA transcripts. For the first round of RT-PCR on the TCR CDR3, the HTBI primer set was used together with the Qiagen OneStep RT-PCR kit. The public reads were reanalyzed by TCRdb: fastp trimming at Q25, MiXCR alignment, in-frame beta chains only. Each record represents a unique CDR3 protein, reported with the most common genes and DNA among its rows. The sample table records under 650,000 distinct CDR3 sequences; 15% to 20% of these occur just once. The ten largest clones add up to around 3.9% of the sample. Sequenced input: blood. The receptors derive from a woman under 40 with Graves' hyperthyroidism.

As to this clonotype: One end of the junction fails to match germline, which may point to a read error. The chain links TRBV30 to TRBJ2-3; 9 nucleotides match TRBD2. Per germline, CDR1 GTSNPN and CDR2 SVGIG (reference sequence). The CDR3 is 16 residues long. CDR3 loop: CAWNRREGQRADAQYF. The CDR3 DNA is TGTGCCTGGAATCGGCGGGAGGGCCAGCGCGCAGATGCGCAGTATTTT.

This clonotype was counted ten times or more. V is TRBV3-1 and J is TRBJ2-7; D is perhaps TRBD1 (5 bases). The CDR3 sequence is 15 residues long. Per the germline V gene, CDR1 is LGHDT and CDR2 is YNNKEL (reference sequence). V lost 0 bases to trimming and J lost 0 bases, with 9 bases between them. CDR3 amino acids: CASSQDWQGSYEQYF. CDR3 in DNA: TGTGCCAGCAGCCAAGATTGGCAGGGCTCCTACGAGCAGTACTTC.

This clonotype has only a few counts. V usage is TRBV7-9 and J usage is TRBJ2-3, with 9 bases identical to TRBD2. Unmatched junction bases numbered 5, after V lost 1 base and J lost 3 bases. The CDR3 is 16 residues long. Germline values: CDR1 SEHNR, CDR2 FQNEAQ (reference sequence). The CDR3 sequence is CASSLDSGSSTDTQYF. DNA for the CDR3: TGTGCCAGCAGCTTAGATAGCGGGAGTTCGACAGATACGCAGTATTTT.

This clonotype has ten or more counts. The rearrangement uses TRBV3-1 and TRBJ2-7, with 11 bases fitting TRBD2. The CDR3 length is 15 residues. J was trimmed by 4 bases and V by 8 bases; bases with no gene match: 10. Germline CDR1 is LGHDT and CDR2 is YNNKEL (reference sequence). CDR3 DNA sequence: TGTGCCAGCCGCGGGTCCGGGACTAGCGGTTACGAGCAGTACTTC. Translating gives CASRGSGTSGYEQYF.

This clonotype was seen at least ten times. The rearrangement joins TRBV10-2 to TRBJ2-5; possible D gene TRBD1, 5 bases. V lost 6 bases to trimming and J lost 5 bases, with 19 bases between them. The V gene's germline CDR1 is WSHSY and CDR2 SAAADI. The CDR3 has 15 residues. CDR3 sequence: CASRRHSVAGETQYF. CDR3 coding DNA: TGCGCCAGCAGACGTCACTCCGTGGCAGGGGAGACCCAGTACTTC.

In this sample, this clonotype turned up many times. V usage is TRBV27 and J usage is TRBJ2-5; 11 nucleotides line up with TRBD1. With 6 bases clipped from V and 5 bases from J, the junction kept 8 bases outside the gene matches. CDR3 length: 15 amino acids. Germline V gene sequence: CDR1 MNHEY, CDR2 SMNVEV (reference sequence). Here the CDR3 reads CASRPGQGAWETQYF. DNA for the CDR3: TGTGCCAGCAGACCCGGACAGGGGGCATGGGAGACCCAGTACTTC.

There are a few counts of this clonotype. The chain carries TRBV9 and TRBJ2-5; the match to TRBD2 covers 7 bases. Germline values: CDR1 SGDLS, CDR2 YYNGEE. V dropped 0 bases and J dropped 2; count of bases not matched to a gene: 4. The CDR3 has 15 residues. CDR3 in DNA: TGTGCCAGCAGCGTAGAGGCTAGCGGACAAGAGACCCAGTACTTC. This encodes CASSVEASGQETQYF.

There are many counts of this clonotype. The chain is built from TRBV28 and TRBJ2-5; D uncertain. This CDR3 contains 12 residues. Per the germline V gene, CDR1 is MDHEN and CDR2 is SYDVKM. Trimming removed 5 bases at V and 2 bases at J, with 6 bases between. CDR3 nucleotides: TGTGCCAGCAGTCCCGATCAAGAGACCCAGTACTTC. Its translation: CASSPDQETQYF.

This clonotype was counted a single time. Possible read error: a much larger clone is one base away. This chain connects TRBV13 to TRBJ2-1; no definite D call. The V gene lost 3 bases and the J gene lost 10 bases, with 10 bases spanning the gap. CDR3 size: 12 residues. CDR1 and CDR2 from the germline V gene are PRHDT and FYEKMQ (reference sequence). CDR3 sequence: CASSFQRYEQFF. Here the CDR3 DNA reads TGTGCCAGCAGCTTTCAGCGCTACGAGCAGTTCTTC.

The table lists this clonotype with many counts. V and J are TRBV2 and TRBJ2-5; 13 bases fit TRBD2. J lost 1 base, V lost 8 bases, and 4 bases had no gene match. CDR3 size: 15 residues. Germline CDR1 SNHLY, CDR2 FYNNEI. The CDR3 DNA follows: TGTGCCAGCGGGAGGACTAGCGGGAGCCAAGAGACCCAGTACTTC. Protein: CASGRTSGSQETQYF.